The clone carrying this T cell receptor (beta chain) occurred a few times. The time point denotes: persistent/refractory GD, antithyroid drugs over 5 years with positive TRAb. PBMC-derived RNA was used for the TCR library. The patients included were those that came from an endocrinology department in Xi'an, China. Peripheral blood, around 10 milliliters of it, was drawn into EDTA tubes. The data were obtained in a study of regulatory T cells in long-lasting Graves disease. Study summary: Over 5 years of antithyroid drugs plus positive TSH receptor antibodies defined persistent Graves' disease.

Germline assignment: CDR1 SEHNR and CDR2 FQNEAQ (reference sequence). The CDR3 length is 14 residues. With 5 bases removed from V and 5 bases from J, the gap between germline ends came to 16 bases. To make TCR beta libraries, researchers used iRepertoire HTBI primers and Arm-PCR of CDR3 regions. A single record per CDR3 protein comes from TCRdb applying MiXCR to the multiplex PCR reads. The table shows under 450,000 distinct CDR3 sequences, with approximately 23% occurring only once. The sample in question was peripheral blood mononuclear cells (PBMCs), obtained when the disease was refractory, from a patient treated with antithyroid drugs. The receptor was derived from a woman aged 40 to 49 with Graves disease. This chain joins TRBV7-9 and TRBJ2-7; TRBD1 is a possible D gene (5 bases). CDR3 nucleotide sequence: TGTGCCAGCAGCCCCACGGACAAGTCCCACGAGCAGTACTTC. Protein product: CASSPTDKSHEQYF.